One and the same sample provided the 21 T cell receptor beta chains below, sequenced in a study of Ad26.COV2.S vaccination and SARS-CoV-2 variants. Some clones are missing from TCRdb's copy, which holds only in-frame ones; the method was immunoSEQ multiplex PCR. Of roughly 350,000 clones detected, 75% to 90% appear once; the ten largest clones hold roughly 10%. Treatment indicated: around 19 received Ad26.COV2.S at low or high dose, single or two shots; several received placebo; per-sample allocation not given. Each sample was drawn 63 days after the first injection (of vaccine or placebo). The sample in question was peripheral blood, obtained in a trial of Ad26.COV2.S vaccine versus placebo. All receptors derive from a person aged 18-65 years who received the Ad26.COV2.S COVID-19 vaccine or a placebo.

In nucleotides, the CDR3 is TGTGCCAGCAGCCGGAGGGGACAGGGGGACGAGCAGTACTTC. It specifies CASSRRGQGDEQYF. The chain employs TRBV7-8 and TRBJ2-7, with 11 positions matching TRBD1. V lost 5 bases and J lost 5; bases outside the gene matches: 5. The CDR3 has 14 amino acids. Germline V lookup: CDR1 SGHVS, CDR2 FQNEAQ.

The J gene is TRBJ1-2, the V gene TRBV19; D is unclear. From germline, CDR1 is LNHDA and CDR2 SQIVND (reference sequence). The CDR3 contains 14 residues. V lost 5 bases to trimming and J lost 1 base, with 11 bases between them. This CDR3 is CASSSDGRNYGYTF. CDR3 DNA: TGTGCCAGTAGTTCGGACGGCCGTAACTATGGCTACACCTTC.

The gene calls are TRBV12-5 and TRBJ2-1; the match to TRBD2 covers 13 bases. The CDR3 consists of 14 residues. The germline CDR1 and CDR2 sequences are LGHNT and FRNRAP. The V segment lost 9 bases and the J segment 4 bases; nucleotides outside the gene matches: 3. CDR3: CASGTSGIYNEQFF. Written as DNA, the CDR3 is TGTGCTAGCGGGACTAGCGGGATTTACAATGAGCAGTTCTTC.

This chain uses TRBV19 with TRBJ1-3; no firm D call. CDR1 and CDR2 from the germline V gene are LNHDA and SQIVND (reference sequence). V was trimmed by 2 bases and J by 0 bases, leaving 23 bases between them. The CDR3 consists of 20 residues. CDR3 amino acids: CASSIRASPFNHNSGNTIYF. The CDR3 coding sequence is TGTGCCAGTAGTATACGAGCATCACCCTTCAACCATAACTCTGGAAACACCATATATTTT.

The chain employs TRBV19 and TRBJ1-1; D gene ambiguous. CDR3 length: 11 residues. Germline CDR1 and CDR2: LNHDA and SQIVND (reference sequence). V dropped 5 bases and J dropped 4 bases, with 5 bases sitting between them. The CDR3 sequence is CASSSGTEAFF. For the CDR3, the DNA is TGTGCCAGTAGTTCTGGCACTGAAGCTTTCTTT.

This rearrangement joins TRBV10-3 to TRBJ2-7, with 9 bases matching TRBD1. There are 13 residues in the CDR3. With V trimmed by 10 bases and J by 4 bases, 8 bases remained unmatched. Germline V CDR1 and CDR2: ENHRY, SYGVKD. The CDR3 reads CATTPGQGYEQYF. The DNA for the CDR3 is TGTGCCACCACCCCGGGACAGGGTTACGAGCAGTACTTC.

The gene calls are TRBV4-3 and TRBJ2-1; tentative D call: TRBD2 (5 bases). Germline-derived CDR1 and CDR2 are LGHNA and YSLEER. This CDR3 is 14 amino acids long. Trimming left V 0 bases short and J 10 bases short, with 13 bases between. DNA for the CDR3: TGCGCCAGCAGCCAAGATTATGGGAGTATAGAGCAGTTCTTC. Translation: CASSQDYGSIEQFF.

The gene calls are TRBV5-6 and TRBJ1-2, with D possibly TRBD1 on 5 matching bases. The CDR3 loop spans 15 amino acids. V was cut by 2 bases and J by 1 base, with 12 bases left in between. The germline gives CDR1 SGHDT, CDR2 YYEEEE. CDR3 loop: CASSFGTTVNYGYTF. As DNA, the CDR3 is TGTGCCAGCAGCTTCGGGACGACAGTTAACTATGGCTACACCTTC.

The rearrangement uses TRBV28 and TRBJ2-2, with D perhaps given as TRBD1 or TRBD2 (7 bases each). The CDR3 totals 16 residues. Looked up from germline, CDR1 is MDHEN and CDR2 is SYDVKM. The germline V and J ends were trimmed by 7 bases and 5 bases, with 20 bases remaining between them. CDR3 sequence reads: CASTPPRQGGTGELFF. DNA for the CDR3: TGTGCCAGCACACCCCCACGGCAGGGGGGGACCGGGGAGCTGTTTTTT.

A single count supports this clone. The chain has TRBV7-2 and TRBJ2-7; TRBD1 might be the D (5 bases). This CDR3 contains 16 residues. Germline CDR1 reads SGHTA; CDR2 reads FQGNSA. The ends were cut back, 2 bases at V and 1 base at J, with 15 bases in the middle. CDR3 DNA sequence: TGTGCCAGCAGCTTAACCCAGGGATTTGGGTCCTACGAGCAGTACTTC. Protein product: CASSLTQGFGSYEQYF.

This clone was counted only a few times. This chain uses TRBV25-1 with TRBJ2-2; D is possibly TRBD1 or TRBD2 (5 bases each). The V gene lost 6 bases and the J gene lost 5 bases, with 19 bases spanning the gap. The germline gives CDR1 MGHDK, CDR2 SYGVNS. This CDR3 is built from 16 residues. CDR3 DNA: TGTGCCAGCAGCCCCTCCTGGGGGTTCGGGACCGGGGAGCTGTTTTTT. Its protein product is CASSPSWGFGTGELFF. The full variable domain, completed using reference TRBV25-1 and TRBJ2-2, is EADIYQTPRYLVIGTGKKITLECSQTMGHDKMYWYQQDPGMELHLIHYSYGVNSTEKGDLSSESTVSRIRTEHFPLTLESARPSHTSQYLCASSPSWGFGTGELFFGEGSRLTVL.

CDR3 sequence reads: CASSQGLVTYEQYF. The CDR3 DNA is TGTGCCAGCAGCCAAGGGCTAGTTACCTACGAGCAGTACTTC. The rearrangement uses TRBV3-1 (or the pseudogene TRBV3-2) and TRBJ2-7; no clear D gene. Trimming cost V 1 base and J 2 bases, with 9 bases left between them. The CDR3 covers 14 residues. CDR1 and CDR2 (germline): LGHDT, YNNKEL (reference sequence).

The chain links TRBV19 to TRBJ2-3; TRBD2 is a possible D gene (5 bases). Trimming shortened V by 1 base and J by 0 bases, and 11 bases separated the two germline ends. Per germline, CDR1 LNHDA and CDR2 SQIVND (reference sequence). There are 16 residues in the CDR3. CDR3 sequence reads: CASSIGRGPSTDTQYF. The CDR3 DNA reads TGTGCCAGTAGTATAGGTCGGGGTCCTAGCACAGATACGCAGTATTTT.

The genes are TRBV6-5 and TRBJ1-1; D unclear. CDR1 and CDR2 (germline): MNHEY, SVGAGI. Trimming pared 6 bases from V and 0 bases from J, leaving 8 bases between. This CDR3 has 13 residues. Here the CDR3 DNA reads TGTGCCAGCAGCGACGCGCTGAACACTGAAGCTTTCTTT. This gives the protein CASSDALNTEAFF.

The rearrangement uses TRBV3-1 (or the pseudogene TRBV3-2) and TRBJ1-4; D gene ambiguous. The CDR3 is 15 amino acids. The germline gives CDR1 LGHDT, CDR2 YNNKEL (reference sequence). V was pared by 4 bases and J by 2 bases, with 11 bases between. In DNA form, the CDR3 reads TGTGCCAGCAGCCGGGAAGGAGGGACTAATGAAAAACTGTTTTTT. Protein: CASSREGGTNEKLFF.

This sequence joins TRBV6-4 and TRBJ2-2; tentative D call: TRBD1 (6 bases). CDR3 length equals 15 residues. V gave up 4 bases and J gave up 4 bases, with 13 bases separating them. The germline CDR1 and CDR2 sequences are MRHNA and SNTAGT. Here the CDR3 reads CASSGSQGFTGELFF. In nucleotides, the CDR3 is TGTGCCAGCAGTGGTTCGCAGGGGTTCACCGGGGAGCTGTTTTTT.

This clone was counted a single time. The chain uses TRBV13 and TRBJ2-1; no definite D call. CDR3 length equals 14 residues. Germline loops: CDR1 PRHDT, CDR2 FYEKMQ (reference sequence). Trimming removed 2 bases from V and 8 bases from J, with 13 bases in between. CDR3 residues: CASSLMGSRDEQFF. CDR3 coding DNA: TGTGCCAGCAGCTTAATGGGGTCCCGGGATGAGCAGTTCTTC.

V usage is TRBV4-3 and J usage is TRBJ1-2; D perhaps matches TRBD1 (6 bases). This CDR3 is 14 amino acids long. V was shortened by 3 bases and J by 4 bases, with 12 bases between the two germline ends. The germline gives CDR1 LGHNA, CDR2 YSLEER. CDR3 coding DNA: TGCGCCAGCAGCCAGGGAACAGGGAGCTATGGCTACACCTTC. It encodes CASSQGTGSYGYTF.

This chain joins TRBV5-1 and TRBJ1-5, with D possibly being TRBD1 (6 bases). Germline loops: CDR1 SGHRS, CDR2 YFSETQ. Trimming cost V 4 bases and J 7 bases, with 12 bases left between them. The CDR3 is 13 amino acids. CDR3 DNA: TGCGCCAGCAGCGTGCAGGGACAACAGCCCCAGCATTTT. Its protein product is CASSVQGQQPQHF.

This rearrangement joins TRBV6-6 to TRBJ1-4; D gene uncertain. Germline V CDR1 and CDR2: MNHNY, SVGAGI (reference sequence). The V end lost 2 bases, the J end lost 5 bases, and 9 bases lay between the germline ends. The CDR3 has 14 amino acids. The CDR3 here is CASSYRDLNEKLFF. The CDR3 DNA follows: TGTGCCAGCAGTTACCGGGATCTGAATGAAAAACTGTTTTTT.

The V call is TRBV10-2, the J call TRBJ2-3; unclear D gene. V gave up 4 bases and J gave up 6 bases, with 14 bases separating them. This CDR3 is 14 amino acids long. Looked up from germline, CDR1 is WSHSY and CDR2 is SAAADI. The CDR3 DNA sequence: TGCGCCAGCAGTGGGGCAGGTCCTAGGGATACGCAGTATTTT. Protein sequence: CASSGAGPRDTQYF.